One sample yielded the 28 T cell receptor beta chains listed below, sequenced in a study of T cell changes during pregnancy in multiple sclerosis. Produced via immunoSEQ multiplex PCR; TCRdb's table is partial and in-frame only. The sample has 46,000 or so clones, 93% seen once. Specimen: CD8+ T cells from peripheral blood mononuclear cells, collected after pregnancy. These receptors were collected from a female donor with multiple sclerosis, enrolled in a pregnancy study.

The chain employs TRBV6-5 and TRBJ1-2; 10 positions agree with TRBD1. V trimming: 7 bases; J trimming: 3 bases; junction bases outside the gene matches: 2. Germline values: CDR1 MNHEY, CDR2 SVGAGI. The CDR3 runs to 13 residues. In DNA form, the CDR3 reads TGTGCCAGCATCGGGACAGGGGACTATGGCTACACCTTC. Translation gives CASIGTGDYGYTF.

The V and J genes are TRBV27 and TRBJ2-1; TRBD2 might be the D (5 bases). V was shortened by 6 bases and J by 3 bases, with 12 bases between the two germline ends. There are 14 residues in the CDR3. Germline-derived CDR1 and CDR2 are MNHEY and SMNVEV (reference sequence). The CDR3 nucleotides are TGTGCCAGCAGGCGTGGAGCGGACTACAATGAGCAGTTCTTC. Amino acids: CASRRGADYNEQFF.

This chain uses TRBV9 with TRBJ1-1; D not certain. V was clipped by 4 bases and J by 0 bases, with 4 bases between them. CDR1 is SGDLS, CDR2 YYNGEE, per germline. This CDR3 spans 12 amino acids. CDR3 residues: CASSPMNTEAFF. In DNA, the CDR3 is TGTGCCAGCAGCCCCATGAACACTGAAGCTTTCTTT.

This chain uses TRBV29-1 with TRBJ1-1; possible D gene TRBD1, 5 bases. This CDR3 spans 14 amino acids. Deletions cut 1 base from V and 5 bases from J, with 14 bases between. Germline V gives CDR1 SQVTM, CDR2 ANQGSEA. The CDR3 loop reads CSVEGGDLGTEAFF. The CDR3 DNA reads TGCAGCGTTGAAGGGGGGGACCTGGGGACTGAAGCTTTCTTT.

The J gene is TRBJ2-5, the V gene TRBV27; D is perhaps TRBD2 (6 bases). The CDR3 length is 13 residues. Germline assignment: CDR1 MNHEY and CDR2 SMNVEV (reference sequence). V lost 8 bases, J lost 5 bases, and 15 bases lay in between. The CDR3 protein is CASAARGKETQYF. The CDR3 DNA reads TGTGCCAGCGCGGCGCGCGGGAAGGAGACCCAGTACTTC.

The chain couples TRBV30 to TRBJ2-1, with 11 bases that match TRBD2. The CDR3 runs 17 residues. The germline V gene encodes CDR1 GTSNPN and CDR2 SVGIG (reference sequence). V shed 3 bases and J 6 bases; nucleotides not matched to a gene: 13. The CDR3 DNA reads as TGTGCCTGGAGCCCCTACTTACTAGCGGGGGTTCCCAATGAGCAGTTCTTC. It specifies CAWSPYLLAGVPNEQFF.

This chain links TRBV4-1 with TRBJ2-1; D remains ambiguous. V shed 5 bases and J shed 7 bases, with 15 bases lying between them. The CDR3 covers 14 residues. Germline V gives CDR1 MGHRA, CDR2 YSYEKL. The CDR3 DNA is TGCGCCAGCAGCTTTCGGAGATTGGAGAATGAGCAGTTCTTC. Its protein is CASSFRRLENEQFF.

This clone appeared once. V and J are TRBV5-4 and TRBJ2-2, with D perhaps matching TRBD2 (7 bases). The CDR3 contains 17 residues. Germline assignment: CDR1 SGHNT and CDR2 YYREEE (reference sequence). Trimming removed 5 bases from V and 0 bases from J, with 17 bases in between. The CDR3 spells CASSQGLAESNTGELFF. The CDR3 DNA reads TGTGCCAGCAGTCAGGGGCTAGCGGAGTCGAACACCGGGGAGCTGTTTTTT.

The chain couples TRBV7-2 to TRBJ2-5, with 9 bases matching TRBD1. Germline CDR1 is SGHTA and CDR2 is FQGNSA. This CDR3 is 14 amino acids long. V gave up 5 bases and J gave up 5 bases; unmatched junction bases: 6. The CDR3 here is CASSQTGGRETQYF. The CDR3 DNA sequence: TGTGCCAGCAGCCAAACAGGGGGCCGGGAGACCCAGTACTTC. The full variable domain, with the rest looked up from reference TRBV7-2 and TRBJ2-5, is GAGVSQSPSNKVTEKGKDVELRCDPISGHTALYWYRQSLGQGLEFLIYFQGNSAPDKSGLPSDRFSAERTGGSVSTLTIQRTQQEDSAVYLCASSQTGGRETQYFGPGTRLLVL.

The rearrangement uses TRBV27 and TRBJ2-1; no reliable D call. V was clipped by 2 bases and J by 1 base, with 9 bases between them. Germline V gene data show CDR1 as MNHEY and CDR2 as SMNVEV (reference sequence). This CDR3 is 15 amino acids long. CDR3 bases: TGTGCCAGCAGTTTACTAGTTGGTTCCTACAATGAGCAGTTCTTC. This translates into CASSLLVGSYNEQFF.

The V and J genes are TRBV7-9 and TRBJ1-3; the D is unclear. The CDR3 is 16 residues long. Trimming left V 4 bases short and J 4 bases short, with 17 bases between. Germline V CDR1 and CDR2: SEHNR, FQNEAQ (reference sequence). In DNA form, the CDR3 reads TGTGCCAGCAGCTCCACCCAGCGCGAGGGCGGAAACACCATATATTTT. Translating it yields CASSSTQREGGNTIYF.

This chain joins TRBV9 and TRBJ2-7; 7 bases are shared with TRBD2. The V and J ends lost 4 bases and 0 bases, in that order; junction bases with no gene match: 1. Per the germline V gene, CDR1 is SGDLS and CDR2 is YYNGEE. There are 13 residues in the CDR3. The CDR3 nucleotides are TGTGCCAGCAGCCGGGGGGTCTCCTACGAGCAGTACTTC. The encoded protein is CASSRGVSYEQYF.

The rearrangement joins TRBV25-1 to TRBJ1-1, with D hard to call. Trimming took 5 bases from V and 5 from J, leaving 9 bases between them. CDR1 is MGHDK and CDR2 is SYGVNS in the germline V gene. The CDR3 spans 12 residues. CDR3 residues: CASSLVGTEAFF. CDR3 nucleotide sequence: TGTGCCAGCAGTCTCGTCGGGACTGAAGCTTTCTTT.

Comments on this clone: Different DNA sequences within this sample yield the same CDR3. V usage is TRBV25-1 and J usage is TRBJ2-1, with 9 bases lining up with TRBD1. The CDR3 consists of 15 residues. The germline CDR1 and CDR2 sequences are MGHDK and SYGVNS. Trimming at V came to 3 bases and at J to 1 base, leaving 1 base not matched to a gene. CDR3 coding DNA: TGTGCCAGCAGTGAGACAGGGGGGTCCTACAATGAGCAGTTCTTC. It translates to CASSETGGSYNEQFF.

V and J are TRBV6-4 and TRBJ1-1; TRBD1 matches 9 bases. V shed 7 bases, J shed 3 bases, and the junction held 3 bases outside the gene matches. This CDR3 comprises 13 residues. Germline V gives CDR1 MRHNA, CDR2 SNTAGT. The CDR3 here is CASKDRGDTEAFF. The CDR3 region has the DNA TGTGCCAGCAAAGACAGGGGGGACACTGAAGCTTTCTTT.

By sample share, this clone is medium-sized. The chain combines TRBV6-1 with TRBJ2-7; 8 nucleotides match TRBD2. CDR3 size: 15 residues. The V segment lost 2 bases and the J segment 0 bases; nucleotides outside the gene matches: 3. Per the germline V gene, CDR1 is MNHNS and CDR2 is SASEGT. The CDR3 DNA sequence: TGTGCCAGCAGTGAAACGGGAGGGAGCTCCTACGAGCAGTACTTC. Translated: CASSETGGSSYEQYF.

The table lists this clone with a few counts. The chain joins TRBV29-1 to TRBJ2-1, with 9 positions matching TRBD1. The J segment lost 8 bases and the V segment lost 7 bases, leaving 9 bases of the junction unmatched. Germline loops: CDR1 SQVTM, CDR2 ANQGSEA. This CDR3 has 13 amino acids. The DNA of the CDR3 is TGCAGCGACCGGGACAGGGATTTTTATGAGCAGTTCTTC. Protein sequence: CSDRDRDFYEQFF.

The V gene is TRBV14, the J gene TRBJ2-7; 10 bases align to TRBD2. V trimming: 3 bases; J trimming: 6 bases; junction bases outside the gene matches: 8. Germline CDR1 reads SGHDN; CDR2 reads FVKESK. This CDR3 contains 15 residues. The CDR3 reads CASSQSAGGPLEQYF. CDR3 DNA sequence: TGTGCCAGCAGCCAGTCAGCGGGAGGGCCACTCGAGCAGTACTTC.

This clone was seen just once. The rearrangement uses TRBV29-1 and TRBJ1-2; perhaps TRBD1 as D (5 bases). The CDR3 totals 14 residues. CDR1 is SQVTM and CDR2 is ANQGSEA in the germline V gene. With 6 bases removed from V and 4 bases from J, the gap between germline ends came to 18 bases. The CDR3 spells CSVPTGLRGYGYTF. The CDR3 DNA sequence: TGCAGCGTCCCAACAGGCCTCCGAGGCTATGGCTACACCTTC.

The rearrangement uses TRBV11-2 and TRBJ2-2; perhaps TRBD1 as D (5 bases). The V gene's germline CDR1 is SGHAT and CDR2 FQNNGV. The V gene lost 0 bases and the J gene lost 6 bases, with 14 bases spanning the gap. This CDR3 has 16 amino acids. The CDR3 spells CASSLDPRVWAGELFF. In DNA, the CDR3 is TGTGCCAGCAGCTTAGACCCCAGGGTGTGGGCCGGGGAGCTGTTTTTT.

The chain employs TRBV14 and TRBJ1-1, with a weak D call TRBD1 (6 bases). Per the germline V gene, CDR1 is SGHDN and CDR2 is FVKESK. The V gene lost 4 bases and the J gene lost 11 bases, with 17 bases spanning the gap. The CDR3 has 13 residues. The CDR3 sequence: CASSRGGEETAFF. In DNA form, the CDR3 reads TGTGCCAGCAGCCGAGGGGGGGAGGAAACGGCTTTCTTT.

V is TRBV7-9 and J is TRBJ2-7, with D perhaps matching TRBD2 (5 bases). Germline values: CDR1 SEHNR, CDR2 FQNEAQ (reference sequence). V was shortened by 5 bases and J by 10 bases, with 24 bases between the two germline ends. The CDR3 runs 15 residues. The CDR3, as DNA: TGTGCCAGCAGCCTCCGGACTCCCGAGATCATCCCCCAGTACTTC. This sequence encodes CASSLRTPEIIPQYF.

This chain links TRBV5-5 with TRBJ1-2, with a weak D call TRBD1 (5 bases). CDR3 size: 12 residues. Looked up from germline, CDR1 is SGHKS and CDR2 is YYEKEE (reference sequence). V was pared by 0 bases and J by 6 bases, with 6 bases between. The CDR3 loop reads CASSLGRDGYTF. CDR3 nucleotides: TGTGCCAGCAGCTTGGGCAGGGATGGCTACACCTTC.

This chain connects TRBV7-9 to TRBJ2-7; the match to TRBD1 covers 9 bases. Germline V gene data show CDR1 as SEHNR and CDR2 as FQNEAQ (reference sequence). The V segment lost 3 bases and the J segment 6 bases; nucleotides outside the gene matches: 9. This CDR3 comprises 15 residues. The CDR3 DNA is TGTGCCAGCAGCTTCGGACAGGGGACTCTCACCGAGCAGTACTTC. Translation: CASSFGQGTLTEQYF.

This rearrangement joins TRBV27 to TRBJ2-2, with D possibly TRBD2 on 7 matching bases. With 2 bases removed from V and 5 bases from J, the gap between germline ends came to 12 bases. The CDR3 has 15 residues. Germline V lookup: CDR1 MNHEY, CDR2 SMNVEV (reference sequence). In nucleotides, the CDR3 is TGTGCCAGCAGTTTAGTTCGGGGGGCAACCGGGGAGCTGTTTTTT. As protein: CASSLVRGATGELFF.

V usage is TRBV7-9 and J usage is TRBJ2-7; 12 nucleotides agree with TRBD1. Losses at the gene ends were 4 bases for V and 5 bases for J; bases not matched to a gene: 6. The CDR3 is 15 residues long. CDR1 and CDR2 from the germline V gene are SEHNR and FQNEAQ (reference sequence). CDR3 loop: CASSSTGTGGNEQYF. CDR3 bases: TGTGCCAGCAGCTCAACCGGGACAGGGGGCAACGAGCAGTACTTC.

V and J are TRBV9 and TRBJ2-1; 7 nucleotides match TRBD2. V lost 3 bases and J lost 0; bases outside the gene matches: 6. CDR3 size: 16 residues. In germline, CDR1 is SGDLS, CDR2 YYNGEE. Written as DNA, the CDR3 is TGTGCCAGCAGCGGATTAGCGGGCAGCTCCTACAATGAGCAGTTCTTC. Residues: CASSGLAGSSYNEQFF.

The gene calls are TRBV15 and TRBJ2-2; 8 bases align to TRBD1. The germline CDR1 and CDR2 sequences are LNHNV and YYDKDF (reference sequence). Trimming at V came to 4 bases and at J to 1 base, leaving 8 bases not matched to a gene. The CDR3 is 17 amino acids. In DNA, the CDR3 is TGTGCCACCAGCACGTCGGACAGGGTCAAGAACACCGGGGAGCTGTTTTTT. Its protein is CATSTSDRVKNTGELFF.